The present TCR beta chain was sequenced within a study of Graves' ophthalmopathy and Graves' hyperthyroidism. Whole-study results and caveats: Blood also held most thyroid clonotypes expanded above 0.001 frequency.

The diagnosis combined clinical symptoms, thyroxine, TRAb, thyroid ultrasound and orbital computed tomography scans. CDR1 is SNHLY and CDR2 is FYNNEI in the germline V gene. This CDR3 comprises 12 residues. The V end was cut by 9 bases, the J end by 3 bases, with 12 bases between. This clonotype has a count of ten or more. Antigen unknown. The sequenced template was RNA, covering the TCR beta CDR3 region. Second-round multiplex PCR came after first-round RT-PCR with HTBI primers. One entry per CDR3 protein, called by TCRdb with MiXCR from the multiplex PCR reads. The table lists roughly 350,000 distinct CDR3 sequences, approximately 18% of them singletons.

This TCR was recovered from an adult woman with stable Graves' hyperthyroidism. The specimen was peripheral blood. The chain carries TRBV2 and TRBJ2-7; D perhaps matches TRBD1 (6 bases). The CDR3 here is CASGGPLYEQYF. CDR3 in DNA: TGTGCCAGTGGGGGCCCCCTCTACGAGCAGTACTTC.